This T cell receptor beta chain came from a study of T cell repertoires in cytomegalovirus infection. Whole-study results and caveats: Using cumulative public TCR beta family frequency, the authors identified those who carried CMV together with the relevant HLA.

This clonotype was recorded at least ten times. Its antigen is still unknown. TCRdb ran MiXCR on the reads and lists one entry per CDR3 protein. The sample yields hundreds of thousands of distinct CDR3 sequences, more than 30% seen once. The receptor comes from a human donor in good health (CMV status not recorded). Some clones in this sample may be carry-over from other donors' samples. The source was cultured PBMCs, collected from culture after CMV antigen stimulation.

The CDR3 sequence: CASSLGTGRAPGELFF. CDR3 nucleotides: TGTGCCAGCAGCTTGGGGACAGGGAGGGCTCCAGGGGAGCTGTTTTTT. The chain links TRBV7-2 to TRBJ2-2; 9 nucleotides align to TRBD1. V lost 3 bases and J lost 8; bases outside the gene matches: 10. CDR1 and CDR2 from the germline V gene are SGHTA and FQGNSA. CDR3 length: 16 amino acids.